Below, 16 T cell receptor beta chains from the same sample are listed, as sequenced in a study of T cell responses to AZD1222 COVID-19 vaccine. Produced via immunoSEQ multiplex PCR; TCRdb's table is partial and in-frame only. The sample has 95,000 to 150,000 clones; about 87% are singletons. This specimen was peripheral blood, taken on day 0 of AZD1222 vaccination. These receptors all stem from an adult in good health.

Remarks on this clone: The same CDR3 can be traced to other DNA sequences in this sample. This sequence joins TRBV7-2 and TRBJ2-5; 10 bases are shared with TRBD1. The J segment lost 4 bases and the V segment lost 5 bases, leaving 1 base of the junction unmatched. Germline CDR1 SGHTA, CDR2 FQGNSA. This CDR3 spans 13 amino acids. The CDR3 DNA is TGTGCCAGCAGCAGGACAGGGGGAGAGACCCAGTACTTC. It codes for CASSRTGGETQYF.

The DNA for the CDR3 is TGCAGCGCCATCGGGACAGGGGCCTACGAGCAGTACTTC. Encoded protein: CSAIGTGAYEQYF. The gene calls are TRBV29-1 and TRBJ2-7; 10 bases are shared with TRBD1. Germline V gene lookup returns CDR1 SQVTM and CDR2 ANQGSEA. The CDR3 is made up of 13 amino acids. V gave up 7 bases and J gave up 2 bases; unmatched junction bases: 5.

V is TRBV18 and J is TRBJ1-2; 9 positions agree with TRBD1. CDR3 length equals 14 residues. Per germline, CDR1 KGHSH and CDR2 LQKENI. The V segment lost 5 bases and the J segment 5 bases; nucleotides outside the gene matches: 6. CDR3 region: CASSFGQGIYGYTF. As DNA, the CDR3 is TGTGCCAGCTCATTTGGACAGGGGATTTATGGCTACACCTTC. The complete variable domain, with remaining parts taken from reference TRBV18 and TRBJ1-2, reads NAGVMQNPRHLVRRRGQEARLRCSPMKGHSHVYWYRQLPEEGLKFMVYLQKENIIDESGMPKERFSAEFPKEGPSILRIQQVVRGDSAAYFCASSFGQGIYGYTFGSGTRLTVV.

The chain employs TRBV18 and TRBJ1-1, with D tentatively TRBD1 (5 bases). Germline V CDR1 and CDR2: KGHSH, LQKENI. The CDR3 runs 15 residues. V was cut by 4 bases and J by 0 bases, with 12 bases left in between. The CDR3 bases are TGTGCCAGCTCACTGAACCGGGGACTGAACACTGAAGCTTTCTTT. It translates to CASSLNRGLNTEAFF.

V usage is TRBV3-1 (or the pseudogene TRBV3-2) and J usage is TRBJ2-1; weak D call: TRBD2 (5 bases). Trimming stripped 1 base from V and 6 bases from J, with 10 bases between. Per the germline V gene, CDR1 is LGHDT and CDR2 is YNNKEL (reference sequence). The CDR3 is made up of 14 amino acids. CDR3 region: CASSQGTGLNEQFF. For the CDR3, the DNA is TGTGCCAGCAGCCAAGGGACCGGACTCAATGAGCAGTTCTTC.

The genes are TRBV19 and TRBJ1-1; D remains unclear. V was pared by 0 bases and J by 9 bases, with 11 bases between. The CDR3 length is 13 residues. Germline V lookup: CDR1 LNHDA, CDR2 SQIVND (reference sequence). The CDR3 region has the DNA TGTGCCAGTAGTATAGATCGAGGGATCCAAGCTTTCTTT. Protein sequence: CASSIDRGIQAFF. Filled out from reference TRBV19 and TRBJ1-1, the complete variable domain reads DGGITQSPKYLFRKEGQNVTLSCEQNLNHDAMYWYRQDPGQGLRLIYYSQIVNDFQKGDIAEGYSVSREKKESFPLTVTSAQKNPTAFYLCASSIDRGIQAFFGQGTRLTVV.

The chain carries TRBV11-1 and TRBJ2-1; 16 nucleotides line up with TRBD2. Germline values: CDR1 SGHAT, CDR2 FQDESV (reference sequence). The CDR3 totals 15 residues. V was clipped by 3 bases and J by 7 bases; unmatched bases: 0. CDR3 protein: CASSLGLAGGNEQFF. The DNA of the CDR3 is TGTGCCAGCAGCTTGGGACTAGCGGGAGGGAATGAGCAGTTCTTC. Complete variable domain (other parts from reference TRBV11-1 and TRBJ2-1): EAEVAQSPRYKITEKSQAVAFWCDPISGHATLYWYRQILGQGPELLVQFQDESVVDDSQLPKDRFSAERLKGVDSTLKIQPAELGDSAMYLCASSLGLAGGNEQFFGPGTRLTVL.

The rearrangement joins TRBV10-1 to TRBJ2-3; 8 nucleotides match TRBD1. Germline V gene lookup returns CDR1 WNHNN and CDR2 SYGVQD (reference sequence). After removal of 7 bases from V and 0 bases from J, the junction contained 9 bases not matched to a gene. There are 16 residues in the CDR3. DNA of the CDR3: TGCGCCAGCAATCGACGGGACAGGAGTAGCACAGATACGCAGTATTTT. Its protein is CASNRRDRSSTDTQYF.

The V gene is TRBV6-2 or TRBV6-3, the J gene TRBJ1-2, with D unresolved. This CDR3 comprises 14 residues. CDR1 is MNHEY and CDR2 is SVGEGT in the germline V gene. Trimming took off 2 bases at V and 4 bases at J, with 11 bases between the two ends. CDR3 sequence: CASSYDPASYGYTF. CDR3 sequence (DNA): TGTGCCAGCAGTTACGATCCGGCCTCCTATGGCTACACCTTC.

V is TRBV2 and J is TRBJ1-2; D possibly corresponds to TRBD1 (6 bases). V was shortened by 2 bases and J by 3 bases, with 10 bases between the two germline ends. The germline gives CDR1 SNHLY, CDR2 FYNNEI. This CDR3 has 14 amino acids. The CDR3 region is CASSESQGYYGYTF. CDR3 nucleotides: TGTGCCAGCAGTGAATCCCAGGGGTACTATGGCTACACCTTC.

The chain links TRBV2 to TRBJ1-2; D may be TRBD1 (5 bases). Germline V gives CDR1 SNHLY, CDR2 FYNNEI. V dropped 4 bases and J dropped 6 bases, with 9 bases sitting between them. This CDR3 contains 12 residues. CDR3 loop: CASSVGTDGYTF. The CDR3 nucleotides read TGTGCCAGCAGTGTAGGGACGGATGGCTACACCTTC. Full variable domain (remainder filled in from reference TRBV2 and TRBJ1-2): EPEVTQTPSHQVTQMGQEVILRCVPISNHLYFYWYRQILGQKVEFLVSFYNNEISEKSEIFDDQFSVERPDGSNFTLKIRSTKLEDSAMYFCASSVGTDGYTFGSGTRLTVV.

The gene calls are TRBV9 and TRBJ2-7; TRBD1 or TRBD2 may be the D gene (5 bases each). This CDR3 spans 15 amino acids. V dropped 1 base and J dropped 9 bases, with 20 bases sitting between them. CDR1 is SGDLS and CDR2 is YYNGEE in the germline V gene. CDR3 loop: CASSVSFGAPRVQYF. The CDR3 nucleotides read TGTGCCAGCAGCGTAAGCTTCGGGGCCCCCCGTGTGCAGTACTTC. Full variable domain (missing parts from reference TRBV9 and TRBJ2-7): DSGVTQTPKHLITATGQRVTLRCSPRSGDLSVYWYQQSLDQGLQFLIQYYNGEERAKGNILERFSAQQFPDLHSELNLSSLELGDSALYFCASSVSFGAPRVQYFGPGTRLTVT.

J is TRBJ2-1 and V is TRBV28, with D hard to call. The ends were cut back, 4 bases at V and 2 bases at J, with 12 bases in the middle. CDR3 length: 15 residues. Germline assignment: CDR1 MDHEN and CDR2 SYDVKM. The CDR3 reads CASSSLPTTYNEQFF. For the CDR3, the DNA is TGTGCCAGCAGTTCCCTACCGACGACCTACAATGAGCAGTTCTTC.

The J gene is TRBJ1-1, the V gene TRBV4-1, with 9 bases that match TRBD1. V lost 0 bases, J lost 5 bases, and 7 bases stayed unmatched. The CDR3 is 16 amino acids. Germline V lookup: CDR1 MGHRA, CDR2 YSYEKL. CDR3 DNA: TGCGCCAGCAGCCAAGATCCCTCCGGGACAGGGACTGAAGCTTTCTTT. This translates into CASSQDPSGTGTEAFF.

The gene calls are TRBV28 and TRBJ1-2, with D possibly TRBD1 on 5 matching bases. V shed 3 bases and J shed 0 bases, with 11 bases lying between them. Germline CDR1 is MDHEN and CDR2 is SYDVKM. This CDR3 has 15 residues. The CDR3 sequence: CASSLAGGTNYGYTF. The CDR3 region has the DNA TGTGCCAGCAGTTTGGCGGGGGGGACTAACTATGGCTACACCTTC.

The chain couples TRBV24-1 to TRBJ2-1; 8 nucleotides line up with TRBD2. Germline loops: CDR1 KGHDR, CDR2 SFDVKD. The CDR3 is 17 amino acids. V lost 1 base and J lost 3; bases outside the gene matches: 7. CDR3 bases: TGTGCCACCAGTGATTTCAGTACAGCGGGAGTCTACAATGAGCAGTTCTTC. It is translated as CATSDFSTAGVYNEQFF.